Listed here are 13 T cell receptor beta chains from one sample, sequenced in a study of identifying expanded T cells in peripheral blood. Sequencing used immunoSEQ multiplex PCR; TCRdb keeps in-frame clones, though not all of them. Found here are over 100,000 clones, about 85% of them singletons; the top ten hold 7% to 9%. Sequencing was carried out using blood. These receptors were taken from a person aged 18 to 69 in good health.

The chain is built from TRBV5-1 and TRBJ2-2; D is uncertain. Trimming left V 8 bases short and J 0 bases short, with 11 bases between. The length of the CDR3 is 14 residues. In germline, CDR1 is SGHRS, CDR2 YFSETQ. The CDR3, as DNA: TGCGCCAGTGGGCTACCCGCGAACACCGGGGAGCTGTTTTTT. Translation: CASGLPANTGELFF.

This sequence joins TRBV6-5 and TRBJ1-2; 7 bases align to TRBD1. The V segment lost 6 bases and the J segment 6 bases; nucleotides outside the gene matches: 10. This CDR3 is built from 14 residues. Per germline, CDR1 MNHEY and CDR2 SVGAGI. CDR3 coding DNA: TGTGCCAGCAGACCCGACAGGGAGAGGCATGGCTACACCTTC. It yields the protein CASRPDRERHGYTF.

The CDR3 is CASSRPGTGTDGYTF. The CDR3 DNA reads TGTGCCAGCAGCCGTCCCGGGACAGGGACGGACGGCTACACCTTC. The chain carries TRBV5-4 and TRBJ1-2, with TRBD1 matching over 9 bases. The CDR3 runs 15 residues. Germline V gene data show CDR1 as SGHNT and CDR2 as YYREEE (reference sequence). With 4 bases clipped from V and 8 bases from J, the junction kept 12 bases outside the gene matches.

CDR3 sequence: CASMLGFGDTQYF. CDR3 coding DNA: TGTGCCAGCATGCTAGGTTTCGGAGATACGCAGTATTTT. This chain joins TRBV28 and TRBJ2-3; D not resolved. CDR1 and CDR2 from the germline V gene are MDHEN and SYDVKM. Trimming took off 7 bases at V and 5 bases at J, with 13 bases between the two ends. The CDR3 has 13 residues. The whole variable domain, remainder taken from reference TRBV28 and TRBJ2-3, is DVKVTQSSRYLVKRTGEKVFLECVQDMDHENMFWYRQDPGLGLRLIYFSYDVKMKEKGDIPEGYSVSREKKERFSLILESASTNQTSMYLCASMLGFGDTQYFGPGTRLTVL.

CDR3: CASSLARGTEAFF. The CDR3 DNA sequence: TGTGCCAGCAGCTTAGCGCGGGGCACTGAAGCTTTCTTT. The rearrangement uses TRBV7-2 and TRBJ1-1, with D uncertain. The germline V gene has CDR1 SGHTA and CDR2 FQGNSA. The CDR3 runs 13 residues. V shed 0 bases and J shed 4 bases, with 6 bases lying between them. The whole variable domain, filled in from reference TRBV7-2 and TRBJ1-1, reads GAGVSQSPSNKVTEKGKDVELRCDPISGHTALYWYRQSLGQGLEFLIYFQGNSAPDKSGLPSDRFSAERTGGSVSTLTIQRTQQEDSAVYLCASSLARGTEAFFGQGTRLTVV.

This clone has just one count. This chain joins TRBV6-1 and TRBJ1-1, with TRBD1 identical over 9 bases. There are 16 residues in the CDR3. CDR1 and CDR2 (germline): MNHNS, SASEGT. With V trimmed by 6 bases and J by 4 bases, 12 bases remained unmatched. The CDR3 DNA reads as TGTGCCAGCAGAGAAAAACGACAGGGGGATCGCACTGAAGCTTTCTTT. Its protein product is CASREKRQGDRTEAFF.

V gene TRBV18 combines with J gene TRBJ2-5, with D possibly TRBD2 on 6 matching bases. The V gene lost 2 bases and the J gene lost 5 bases, with 9 bases spanning the gap. The CDR3 is 13 amino acids. The V gene's germline CDR1 is KGHSH and CDR2 LQKENI. The CDR3 sequence: CASSPFSGETQYF. CDR3 bases: TGTGCCAGCTCACCATTCAGCGGGGAGACCCAGTACTTC.

This sequence joins TRBV29-1 and TRBJ2-7; D is perhaps TRBD1 (5 bases). V shed 4 bases and J shed 1 base, with 14 bases lying between them. The CDR3 runs to 14 residues. The V gene's germline CDR1 is SQVTM and CDR2 ANQGSEA. The CDR3 coding sequence is TGCAGCGTTGTAAGTCAGGGATTATCCTACGAGCAGTACTTC. Residues: CSVVSQGLSYEQYF.

The chain carries TRBV6-5 and TRBJ2-3; D perhaps matches TRBD2 (5 bases). The V gene's germline CDR1 is MNHEY and CDR2 SVGAGI. Trimming shortened V by 2 bases and J by 1 base, and 10 bases separated the two germline ends. The length of the CDR3 is 15 residues. The CDR3 nucleotides are TGTGCCAGCAGTTACGGAGGTCCCGGCACAGATACGCAGTATTTT. It translates to CASSYGGPGTDTQYF.

The CDR3 DNA follows: TGTGCCAGCAGCTTGAGTCCGGCATTCGAGCAGTACTTC. Its translation: CASSLSPAFEQYF. The chain uses TRBV7-2 and TRBJ2-7, with D unclear. The CDR3 runs 13 residues. The V gene's germline CDR1 is SGHTA and CDR2 FQGNSA. The V end lost 3 bases, the J end lost 6 bases, and 12 bases lay between the germline ends.

This clone was recorded a few times. The V and J genes are TRBV7-6 and TRBJ2-5, with 10 positions matching TRBD1. The CDR3 contains 16 residues. Trimming cost V 5 bases and J 4 bases; bases outside gene matches: 10. Germline assignment: CDR1 SGHVS and CDR2 FNYEAQ. This CDR3 reads CASSTGQGGYLETQYF. The CDR3 DNA is TGTGCCAGCAGCACCGGACAGGGGGGATATCTAGAGACCCAGTACTTC.

The V and J genes are TRBV5-8 and TRBJ2-3, with D unresolved. Germline values: CDR1 SGHTS, CDR2 YDEGEE. This CDR3 has 12 amino acids. Between the trimmed V and J ends, which lost 3 bases and 0 bases, there was a span of 2 bases. The DNA of the CDR3 is TGTGCCAGCAGCTCGAGCACAGATACGCAGTATTTT. It encodes CASSSSTDTQYF.

The V and J genes are TRBV27 and TRBJ2-7, with D unclear. CDR3 length: 11 amino acids. Germline lookup yields CDR1 MNHEY and CDR2 SMNVEV (reference sequence). Trimming stripped 3 bases from V and 6 bases from J, with 6 bases between. The DNA of the CDR3 is TGTGCCAGCAGTTTTCGAGGCGAGCAGTACTTC. As protein: CASSFRGEQYF.